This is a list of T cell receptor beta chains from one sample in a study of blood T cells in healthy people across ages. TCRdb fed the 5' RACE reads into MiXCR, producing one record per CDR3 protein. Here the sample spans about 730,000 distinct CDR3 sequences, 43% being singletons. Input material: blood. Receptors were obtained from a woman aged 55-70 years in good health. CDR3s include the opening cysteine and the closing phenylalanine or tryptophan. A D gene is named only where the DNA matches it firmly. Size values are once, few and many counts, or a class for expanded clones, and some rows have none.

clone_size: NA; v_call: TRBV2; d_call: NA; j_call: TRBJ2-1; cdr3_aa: CASSQVEGAGDEQFF; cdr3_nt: TGTGCCAGCAGCCAGGTGGAGGGGGCGGGCGATGAGCAGTTCTTC
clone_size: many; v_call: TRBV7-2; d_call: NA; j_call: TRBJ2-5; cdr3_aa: CASSLVQQETQYF; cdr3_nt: TGTGCCAGCAGCTTAGTGCAGCAAGAGACCCAGTACTTC
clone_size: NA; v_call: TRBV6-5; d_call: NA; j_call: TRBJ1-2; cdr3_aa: CDSSDQKGNYGYTF; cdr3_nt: TGTGACAGCAGTGACCAGAAGGGGAACTATGGCTACACCTTC
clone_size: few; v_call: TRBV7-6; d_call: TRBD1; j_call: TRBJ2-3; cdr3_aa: CASTRTGLADTQYF; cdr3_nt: TGTGCCAGCACCAGGACAGGGCTGGCAGATACGCAGTATTTT
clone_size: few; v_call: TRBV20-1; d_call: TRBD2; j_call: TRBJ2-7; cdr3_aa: CSAPGGKRVAGEGEQYF; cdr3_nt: TGCAGTGCCCCGGGGGGCAAGAGGGTAGCGGGAGAAGGCGAGCAGTACTTC
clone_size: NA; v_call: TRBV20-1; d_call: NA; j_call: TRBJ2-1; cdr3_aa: CSATTQRGRPYNEQFF; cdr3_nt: TGCAGTGCAACGACACAGCGCGGACGACCCTACAATGAGCAGTTCTTC
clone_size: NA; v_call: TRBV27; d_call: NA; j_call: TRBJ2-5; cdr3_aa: CASSLSLAGETQYF; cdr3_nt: TGTGCCAGCAGTTTATCCCTTGCTGGAGAGACCCAGTACTTC
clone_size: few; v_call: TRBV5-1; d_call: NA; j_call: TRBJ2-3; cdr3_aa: CASSLLGVTDTQYF; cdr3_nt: TGCGCCAGCAGCTTGTTGGGAGTCACAGATACGCAGTATTTT
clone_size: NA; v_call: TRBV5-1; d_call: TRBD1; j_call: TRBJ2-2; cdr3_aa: CASSPGDRGLSGELFF; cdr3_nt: TGCGCCAGCAGCCCCGGCGATAGGGGGCTCTCCGGGGAGCTGTTTTTT
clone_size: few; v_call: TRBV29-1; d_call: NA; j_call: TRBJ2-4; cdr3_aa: CSVAPRGLSENIQYF; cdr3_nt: TGCAGCGTTGCCCCCCGAGGGCTTTCCGAAAACATTCAGTACTTC
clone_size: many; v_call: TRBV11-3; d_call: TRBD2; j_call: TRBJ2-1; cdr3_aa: CASSLLAGGFNEQFF; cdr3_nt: TGTGCCAGCAGCTTACTAGCGGGAGGGTTCAATGAGCAGTTCTTC
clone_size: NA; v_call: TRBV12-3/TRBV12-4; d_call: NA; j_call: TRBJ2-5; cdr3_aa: CASSRGPVETQYF; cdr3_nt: TGTGCCAGCAGTCGAGGACCCGTGGAGACCCAGTACTTC
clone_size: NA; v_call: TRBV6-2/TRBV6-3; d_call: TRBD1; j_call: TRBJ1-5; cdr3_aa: CASIDRGDQPQHF; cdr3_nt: TGTGCCAGTATTGACAGGGGGGACCAGCCCCAGCATTTT
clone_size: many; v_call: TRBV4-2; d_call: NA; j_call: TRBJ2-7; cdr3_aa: CASSQEERGYEQYF; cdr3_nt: TGTGCCAGCAGCCAAGAGGAACGGGGCTACGAGCAGTACTTC
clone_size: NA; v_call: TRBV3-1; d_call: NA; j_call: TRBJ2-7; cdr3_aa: CASSQADRDYEQYF; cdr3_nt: TGTGCCAGCAGCCAAGCGGACAGAGACTACGAGCAGTACTTC
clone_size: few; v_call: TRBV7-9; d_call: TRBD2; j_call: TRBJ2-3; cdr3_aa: CASSSLAGEWADTQYF; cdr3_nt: TGTGCCAGCAGCTCACTAGCGGGGGAGTGGGCAGATACGCAGTATTTT
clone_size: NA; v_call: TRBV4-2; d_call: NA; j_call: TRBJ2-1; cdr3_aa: CASSISGVASSYNEQFF; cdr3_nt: TGTGCCAGCAGCATATCAGGGGTAGCCAGCTCCTACAATGAGCAGTTCTTC
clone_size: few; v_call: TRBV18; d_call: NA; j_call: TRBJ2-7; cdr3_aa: CASSPDYSSYEQYF; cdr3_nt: TGTGCCAGCTCACCGGACTATAGCTCCTACGAGCAGTACTTC
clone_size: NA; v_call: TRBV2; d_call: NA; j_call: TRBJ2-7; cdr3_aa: CASSNLIGEQYF; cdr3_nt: TGTGCCAGCAGTAATCTAATTGGCGAGCAGTACTTC
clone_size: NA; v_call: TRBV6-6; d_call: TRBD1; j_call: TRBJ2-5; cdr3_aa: CASSPLGDRLGETQYF; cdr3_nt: TGTGCCAGCAGTCCGCTCGGGGACAGATTGGGAGAGACCCAGTACTTC
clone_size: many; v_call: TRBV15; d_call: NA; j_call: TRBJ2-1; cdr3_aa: CATSRTTASYNEQFF; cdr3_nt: TGTGCCACCAGCAGAACTACCGCCTCCTACAATGAGCAGTTCTTC
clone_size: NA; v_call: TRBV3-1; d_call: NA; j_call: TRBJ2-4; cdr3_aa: CASSQEGFPAKNIQYF; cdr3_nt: TGTGCCAGCAGCCAAGAGGGTTTCCCAGCCAAAAACATTCAGTACTTC
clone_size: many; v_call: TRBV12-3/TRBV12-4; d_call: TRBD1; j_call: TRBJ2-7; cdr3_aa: CASRLGQSSYEQYF; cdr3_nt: TGTGCCAGCAGATTGGGACAGAGCTCCTACGAGCAGTACTTC
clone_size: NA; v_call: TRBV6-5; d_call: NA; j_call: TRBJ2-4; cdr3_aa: CASLPNRSLAKNIQYF; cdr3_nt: TGTGCCAGCCTACCGAACAGGAGCCTGGCCAAAAACATTCAGTACTTC
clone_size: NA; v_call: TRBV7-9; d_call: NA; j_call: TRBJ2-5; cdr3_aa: CASSISNSYQETQYF; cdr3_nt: TGTGCCAGCAGCATCTCTAACTCGTACCAAGAGACCCAGTACTTC
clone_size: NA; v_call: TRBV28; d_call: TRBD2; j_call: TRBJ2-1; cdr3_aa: CASSETSEDNEQFF; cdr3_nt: TGTGCCAGCAGTGAGACTAGCGAGGATAATGAGCAGTTCTTC
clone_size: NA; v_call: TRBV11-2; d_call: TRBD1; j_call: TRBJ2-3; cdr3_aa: CASSWEDRGTDTQYF; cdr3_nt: TGTGCCAGCAGCTGGGAGGACAGGGGCACAGATACGCAGTATTTT
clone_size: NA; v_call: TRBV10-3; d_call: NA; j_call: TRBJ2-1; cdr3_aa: CAISGGTSNEQFF; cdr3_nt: TGTGCCATCAGTGGGGGGACCTCGAATGAGCAGTTCTTC
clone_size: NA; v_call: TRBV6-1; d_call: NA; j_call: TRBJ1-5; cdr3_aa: CASTETSYGRNPNQPQHF; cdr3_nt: TGTGCCAGCACCGAAACCAGTTATGGTAGGAACCCCAATCAGCCCCAGCATTTT
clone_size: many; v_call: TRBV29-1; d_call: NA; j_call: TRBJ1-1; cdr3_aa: CSVYVTEAFF; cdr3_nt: TGCAGCGTGTATGTTACTGAAGCTTTCTTT
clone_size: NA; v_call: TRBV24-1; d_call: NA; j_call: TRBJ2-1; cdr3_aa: CATSDPRNSYNKQFF; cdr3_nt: TGTGCCACCAGTGATCCCCGGAACTCCTACAATAAGCAGTTCTTC
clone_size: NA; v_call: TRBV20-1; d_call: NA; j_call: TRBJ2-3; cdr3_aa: CSAPPGRATDTQYF; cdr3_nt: TGCAGTGCTCCCCCCGGGCGGGCCACAGATACGCAGTATTTT
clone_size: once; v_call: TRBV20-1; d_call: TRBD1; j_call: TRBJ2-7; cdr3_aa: CSAPGGITYEQYF; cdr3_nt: TGCAGTGCTCCAGGGGGTATTACCTACGAGCAGTACTTC
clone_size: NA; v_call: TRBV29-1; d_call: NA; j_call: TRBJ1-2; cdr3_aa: CSVEVGYNRELSPQLYGYTF; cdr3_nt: TGCAGCGTTGAAGTTGGATACAACAGGGAGCTTTCCCCCCAACTATATGGCTACACCTTC
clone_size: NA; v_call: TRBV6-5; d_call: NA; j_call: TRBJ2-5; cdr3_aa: CASSYEARGRKTQYF; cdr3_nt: TGTGCCAGCAGTTACGAAGCTAGAGGTCGAAAGACCCAGTACTTC
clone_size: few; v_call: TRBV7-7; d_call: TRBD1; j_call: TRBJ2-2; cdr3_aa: CASSLETGPSNTGELFF; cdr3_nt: TGTGCTAGCAGCTTAGAGACAGGGCCCTCGAACACCGGGGAGCTGTTTTTT
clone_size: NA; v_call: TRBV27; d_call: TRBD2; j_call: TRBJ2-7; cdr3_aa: CASSLRETYEQYF; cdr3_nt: TGTGCCAGCAGTTTGCGGGAGACCTACGAGCAGTACTTC
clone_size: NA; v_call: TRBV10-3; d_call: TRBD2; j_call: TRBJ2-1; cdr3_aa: CAISDSSGAFNEQFF; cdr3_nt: TGTGCCATCAGTGATTCTAGCGGGGCCTTCAATGAGCAGTTCTTC
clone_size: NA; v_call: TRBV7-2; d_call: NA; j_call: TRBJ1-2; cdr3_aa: CASSLGQVFYGYTF; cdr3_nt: TGTGCCAGCAGCTTAGGACAGGTATTCTATGGCTACACCTTC
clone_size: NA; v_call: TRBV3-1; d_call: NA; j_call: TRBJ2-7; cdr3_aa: CASSQDTGPSYEQYF; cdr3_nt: TGTGCCAGCAGCCAAGATACAGGGCCCTCCTACGAGCAGTACTTC
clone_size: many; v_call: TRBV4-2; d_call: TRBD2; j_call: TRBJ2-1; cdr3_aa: CASSQGGLAGAVGKWSHSYNEQFF; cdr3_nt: TGTGCCAGCAGCCAAGGGGGTCTAGCGGGGGCCGTTGGCAAGTGGTCCCACTCCTACAATGAGCAGTTCTTC
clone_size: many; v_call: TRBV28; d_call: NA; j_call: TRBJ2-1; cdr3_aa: CASSSSELSSYNEQFF; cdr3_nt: TGTGCCAGCAGTTCATCAGAACTCTCCTCCTACAATGAGCAGTTCTTC
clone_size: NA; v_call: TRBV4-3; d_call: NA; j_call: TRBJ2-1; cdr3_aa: CASSQGSGQYDEQFF; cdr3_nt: TGCGCCAGCAGCCAAGGTTCCGGACAGTACGATGAGCAGTTCTTC
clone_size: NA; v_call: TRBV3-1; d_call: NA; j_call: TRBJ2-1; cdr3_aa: CASSQDQGEQFF; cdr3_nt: TGTGCCAGCAGCCAAGATCAAGGTGAGCAGTTCTTC
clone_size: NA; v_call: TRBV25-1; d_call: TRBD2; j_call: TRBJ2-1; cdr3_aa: CASSDSGTSGRNNEQFF; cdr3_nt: TGTGCCAGCAGCGACTCCGGGACTAGCGGGAGGAATAATGAGCAGTTCTTC
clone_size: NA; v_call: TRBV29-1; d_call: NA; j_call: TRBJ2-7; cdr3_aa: CSVDWGTKNVQYF; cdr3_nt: TGCAGCGTTGATTGGGGGACCAAAAACGTTCAGTACTTC
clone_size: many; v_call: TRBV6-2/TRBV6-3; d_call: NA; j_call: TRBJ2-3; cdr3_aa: CASSYSSSYGVLGDTDTQYF; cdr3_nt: TGTGCCAGCAGTTACTCGTCAAGCTACGGAGTCTTAGGGGACACAGATACGCAGTATTTT
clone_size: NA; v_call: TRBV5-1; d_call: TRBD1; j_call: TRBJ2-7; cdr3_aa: CASSLIRALNRGVYEQYF; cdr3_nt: TGCGCCAGCAGCTTAATTCGAGCACTGAACAGGGGAGTCTACGAGCAGTACTTC
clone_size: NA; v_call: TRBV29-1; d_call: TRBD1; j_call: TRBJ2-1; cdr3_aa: CSVGTGGVYIEQFF; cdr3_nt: TGCAGCGTTGGTACAGGGGGCGTATACATTGAGCAGTTCTTC
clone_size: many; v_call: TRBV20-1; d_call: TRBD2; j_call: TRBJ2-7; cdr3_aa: CSARGSGRSEQYF; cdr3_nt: TGCAGTGCTAGAGGTAGCGGGAGGAGCGAGCAGTACTTC
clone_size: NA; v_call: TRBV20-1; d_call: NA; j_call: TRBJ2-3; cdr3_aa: CSALRTVSIDTQYF; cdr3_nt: TGCAGTGCCCTACGGACAGTTAGCATAGATACGCAGTATTTT
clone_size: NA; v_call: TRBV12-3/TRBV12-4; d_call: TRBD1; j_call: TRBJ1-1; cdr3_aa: CASGWTSGQSNTEAFF; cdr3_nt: TGTGCCAGCGGGTGGACCTCGGGACAGTCGAACACTGAAGCTTTCTTT
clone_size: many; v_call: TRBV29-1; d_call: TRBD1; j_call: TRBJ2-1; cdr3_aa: CSGGKKGAGYNEQFF; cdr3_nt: TGCAGCGGGGGCAAAAAGGGGGCTGGGTACAATGAGCAGTTCTTC
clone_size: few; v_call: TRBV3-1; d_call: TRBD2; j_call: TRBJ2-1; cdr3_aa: CASSATSGSSYNEQFF; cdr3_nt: TGTGCCAGCAGCGCTACTAGCGGGAGCTCCTACAATGAGCAGTTCTTC